Shown below are 22 T cell receptor beta chains from a single sample sequenced in a study of cytomegalovirus exposure and HLA in healthy donors. PCR was performed using 60 Vbeta and 13 Jbeta primers. Using immunoSEQ multiplex PCR, the repertoire was profiled, and TCRdb retains in-frame clones only, with some absent. This repertoire shows approximately 160,000 clones, 82% found once; its top ten account for approximately 5.5%. Specimen: PBMCs. The receptors shown here come from a man aged 25 to 40 in good health and CMV-seropositive.

A remark on this clone: Relative to the germline gene, one junction end is altered; a read error may explain this. The chain has TRBV27 and TRBJ1-1; tentatively, D is TRBD1 (6 bases). Germline CDR1 and CDR2: MNHEY and SMNVEV (reference sequence). The CDR3 covers 14 residues. The CDR3 reads CASSIQGMNTEALF. DNA of the CDR3: TGTGCCAGCAGTATACAGGGAATGAACACTGAAGCTCTCTTT.

This CDR3 is CASSPSTASGAFF. CDR3 sequence (DNA): TGTGCCAGCTCACCGTCGACAGCCTCCGGGGCTTTCTTT. J is TRBJ1-1 and V is TRBV18; possible D gene TRBD1, 5 bases. This CDR3 spans 13 amino acids. V was pared by 3 bases and J by 11 bases, with 16 bases between. The germline gives CDR1 KGHSH, CDR2 LQKENI.

The V gene is TRBV7-8, the J gene TRBJ1-3, with TRBD1 identical over 9 bases. Germline V gene lookup returns CDR1 SGHVS and CDR2 FQNEAQ. The junction had 8 bases not matched to a gene; V was cut back by 1 base and J by 1 base. The CDR3 has 18 residues. CDR3 DNA: TGTGCCAGCAGCTTAGGGGGTTCGGGGACAGGGTCTGGAAACACCATATATTTT. Protein: CASSLGGSGTGSGNTIYF.

The table lists this clone with a count of one. The chain links TRBV10-3 to TRBJ2-3, with D perhaps matching TRBD1 (6 bases). The CDR3 runs to 15 residues. CDR1 is ENHRY and CDR2 is SYGVKD in the germline V gene. The V gene lost 2 bases and the J gene lost 4 bases, with 13 bases spanning the gap. The CDR3 loop is CAISELQGIPDTQYF. DNA of the CDR3: TGTGCCATCAGTGAGCTTCAGGGGATCCCAGATACGCAGTATTTT.

The chain combines TRBV11-2 with TRBJ1-6; 9 nucleotides match TRBD1. Germline V gene data show CDR1 as SGHAT and CDR2 as FQNNGV. The CDR3 sequence is 16 residues long. J lost 10 bases, V lost 0 bases, and 7 bases had no gene match. The CDR3 protein is CASSLDLGTGYSPLHF. The CDR3 nucleotides are TGTGCCAGCAGCTTAGATTTGGGGACAGGGTACTCACCCCTCCACTTT. The full variable domain, completed using reference TRBV11-2 and TRBJ1-6, is EAGVAQSPRYKIIEKRQSVAFWCNPISGHATLYWYQQILGQGPKLLIQFQNNGVVDDSQLPKDRFSAERLKGVDSTLKIQPAKLEDSAVYLCASSLDLGTGYSPLHFGNGTRLTVT.

V and J are TRBV6-1 and TRBJ1-6; D may be TRBD1 (5 bases). Trimming left V 0 bases short and J 10 bases short, with 16 bases between. Germline lookup yields CDR1 MNHNS and CDR2 SASEGT. The length of the CDR3 is 16 residues. The chain's CDR3 is CASSEALQGVKSPLHF. DNA for the CDR3: TGTGCCAGCAGTGAAGCGCTGCAGGGTGTAAAATCACCCCTCCACTTT.

The rearrangement joins TRBV6-5 to TRBJ2-1; the match to TRBD2 covers 11 bases. The ends lost 6 bases at V and 8 bases at J; junction bases unmatched: 9. CDR3 length: 15 amino acids. Germline CDR1 and CDR2: MNHEY and SVGAGI. CDR3 protein: CASSPTSGKRYEQFF. In nucleotides, the CDR3 is TGTGCCAGCAGCCCGACTAGCGGGAAGAGGTATGAGCAGTTCTTC.

This clone was counted only a few times. The chain uses TRBV19 and TRBJ2-2, with 9 nucleotides matching TRBD1. CDR1 and CDR2 (germline): LNHDA, SQIVND (reference sequence). Losses at the gene ends were 1 base for V and 6 bases for J; bases not matched to a gene: 0. This CDR3 contains 14 residues. CDR3: CASSIGTGAGELFF. CDR3 bases: TGTGCCAGTAGTATAGGGACAGGGGCCGGGGAGCTGTTTTTT.

The rearrangement joins TRBV9 to TRBJ1-4; TRBD1 matches at 9 bases. Germline V lookup: CDR1 SGDLS, CDR2 YYNGEE. Losses at the gene ends were 0 bases for V and 8 bases for J; bases not matched to a gene: 8. This CDR3 has 16 amino acids. The CDR3 protein is CASSVGVGQGVEKLFF. The DNA of the CDR3 is TGTGCCAGCAGCGTAGGGGTGGGACAGGGTGTCGAAAAACTGTTTTTT.

V gene TRBV5-4 combines with J gene TRBJ2-7; 10 bases line up with TRBD2. The junction had 7 bases not matched to a gene; V was cut back by 4 bases and J by 0 bases. There are 16 residues in the CDR3. Germline V gene sequence: CDR1 SGHNT, CDR2 YYREEE (reference sequence). CDR3 residues: CASSEGLALTSYEQYF. As DNA, the CDR3 is TGTGCCAGCAGCGAGGGACTAGCGTTAACCTCCTACGAGCAGTACTTC.

This clone came up a few times. The CDR3 DNA is TGTGCCGTAATAATTCCGGTCCGCAGGGCTGGAAACACCATATATTTT. Translating gives CAVIIPVRRAGNTIYF. The J gene is TRBJ1-3, the V gene TRBV7-9; D perhaps matches TRBD1 (5 bases). Germline-derived CDR1 and CDR2 are SEHNR and FQNEAQ (reference sequence). The ends were cut back, 11 bases at V and 2 bases at J, with 22 bases in the middle. The CDR3 extends over 16 amino acids.

The chain recombines TRBV5-4 with TRBJ2-4; TRBD2 matches at 9 bases. This CDR3 has 15 residues. Germline V lookup: CDR1 SGHNT, CDR2 YYREEE (reference sequence). With V trimmed by 2 bases and J by 4 bases, 4 bases remained unmatched. CDR3 in amino acids: CASSFSSGAKNIQYF. DNA for the CDR3: TGTGCCAGCAGCTTCTCTAGCGGGGCAAAAAACATTCAGTACTTC.

The V call is TRBV28, the J call TRBJ2-7; D ambiguous. The CDR3 length is 13 residues. The germline CDR1 and CDR2 sequences are MDHEN and SYDVKM. Trimming removed 4 bases at V and 5 bases at J, with 12 bases between. The CDR3 reads CASSSDFDHEQYF. CDR3 sequence (DNA): TGTGCCAGCAGTTCCGACTTTGACCACGAGCAGTACTTC.

The chain uses TRBV10-3 and TRBJ1-1; no firm D call. Trimming left V 0 bases short and J 5 bases short, with 13 bases between. The CDR3 is 15 residues long. Per the germline V gene, CDR1 is ENHRY and CDR2 is SYGVKD. CDR3: CAISESAGISTEAFF. CDR3 nucleotide sequence: TGTGCCATCAGTGAGTCGGCGGGGATTTCAACTGAAGCTTTCTTT.

The chain uses TRBV30 and TRBJ2-4, with TRBD2 as a possible D gene (5 bases). V was cut by 5 bases and J by 8 bases, with 13 bases left in between. The CDR3 runs 12 residues. The germline V gene encodes CDR1 GTSNPN and CDR2 SVGIG (reference sequence). Here the CDR3 reads CAWGGRGDIQYF. The CDR3 DNA reads as TGTGCCTGGGGTGGTCGGGGAGACATTCAGTACTTC.

The chain is built from TRBV9 and TRBJ2-3; TRBD1 matches at 7 bases. Per germline, CDR1 SGDLS and CDR2 YYNGEE. CDR3 length: 15 residues. V shed 2 bases, J shed 1 base, and the junction held 4 bases outside the gene matches. DNA for the CDR3: TGTGCCAGCAGCGTTACAGGGGACGGCACAGATACGCAGTATTTT. Translation: CASSVTGDGTDTQYF.

The J gene is TRBJ1-5, the V gene TRBV7-9; 9 positions agree with TRBD1. CDR1 is SEHNR, CDR2 FQNEAQ, per germline (reference sequence). The CDR3 has 13 residues. V shed 4 bases and J 6 bases; nucleotides not matched to a gene: 1. For the CDR3, the DNA is TGTGCCAGCAGCTGGGACAGGGCTCAGCCCCAGCATTTT. Its translation: CASSWDRAQPQHF.

This chain joins TRBV27 and TRBJ2-1; the match to TRBD2 covers 11 bases. Germline values: CDR1 MNHEY, CDR2 SMNVEV (reference sequence). The ends lost 6 bases at V and 7 bases at J; junction bases unmatched: 14. CDR3 size: 17 residues. This CDR3 reads CASSPTLTSGSRNEQFF. DNA for the CDR3: TGTGCCAGCAGCCCAACTCTAACTAGCGGGAGTAGAAATGAGCAGTTCTTC.

The chain joins TRBV4-1 to TRBJ2-1; 10 nucleotides agree with TRBD2. With V trimmed by 4 bases and J by 8 bases, 8 bases remained unmatched. The CDR3 contains 15 residues. Germline lookup yields CDR1 MGHRA and CDR2 YSYEKL. The CDR3 is CASSPQREGGDEQFF. The CDR3 coding sequence is TGCGCCAGCAGCCCCCAGCGGGAGGGCGGGGATGAGCAGTTCTTC.

This sequence joins TRBV7-8 and TRBJ1-5; 7 nucleotides match TRBD1. The CDR3 is 15 residues long. Per germline, CDR1 SGHVS and CDR2 FQNEAQ. V was pared by 1 base and J by 3 bases, with 3 bases of the junction left unmatched. CDR3 loop: CASSLGGTVNQPQHF. CDR3 DNA sequence: TGTGCCAGCAGCTTAGGGGGGACAGTCAATCAGCCCCAGCATTTT. Combining the CDR3 with reference TRBV7-8 and TRBJ1-5 gives the whole variable domain GAGVSQSPRYKVAKRGQDVALRCDPISGHVSLFWYQQALGQGPEFLTYFQNEAQLDKSGLPSDRFFAERPEGSVSTLKIQRTQQEDSAVYLCASSLGGTVNQPQHFGDGTRLSIL.

This rearrangement joins TRBV19 to TRBJ2-3; 10 bases align to TRBD2. The ends lost 6 bases at V and 1 base at J; junction bases unmatched: 4. Germline V gives CDR1 LNHDA, CDR2 SQIVND (reference sequence). This CDR3 is built from 15 residues. CDR3 nucleotide sequence: TGTGCCAGTAGCTCCGGGACTAGCGGCACAGATACGCAGTATTTT. It translates to CASSSGTSGTDTQYF.

V is TRBV5-4 and J is TRBJ2-5, with D perhaps TRBD2 (6 bases). Near its end, the DNA agrees better with TRBJ2-7, so the J call may be wrong. Germline CDR1 SGHNT, CDR2 YYREEE (reference sequence). The CDR3 has 14 amino acids. The CDR3: CASSIHGSRYEQYF. CDR3 DNA: TGTGCCAGCAGCATACACGGGAGTCGATACGAGCAGTACTTC.